This T cell receptor (beta chain) was retrieved from a study of blood T cell repertoires in COVID-19. About the research overall: Samples came from the United States, Italy and Spain, spanning acute and convalescent COVID-19. In each case, the material was cDNA or gDNA derived from T cells, B-cell-depleted T cells, or PBMCs.

Original processing methods: Estimates of nucleated cell counts were drawn from the amplification of reference gene primers. Only in-frame clones appear in the TCRdb table, and some are missing; sequencing was by immunoSEQ multiplex PCR. V and J calls and clone size are as listed in that table; D and trimming were resolved from the DNA. The profile shows 150,000 to 200,000 clones, around 82% of them singletons. The CDR3 is 15 residues long. V lost 1 base, J lost 11 bases, and 10 bases stayed unmatched. Per germline, CDR1 SGHTA and CDR2 FQGNSA. While infection was still active, Seattle patients were enrolled and then followed longitudinally. In this sample, this clone turned up a few times.

This sequence joins TRBV7-2 and TRBJ1-5; TRBD1 matches 8 bases. The TCR comes from a woman aged 40 to 50 with COVID-19, enrolled during active disease. Material for sequencing was peripheral blood. The CDR3 nucleotides read TGTGCCAGCAGCTTAGGCGGGACAGGTGAAGTAGCCCAGCATTTT. Amino acid sequence: CASSLGGTGEVAQHF. Based on the CDR3 plus reference TRBV7-2 and TRBJ1-5, the full variable domain is GAGVSQSPSNKVTEKGKDVELRCDPISGHTALYWYRQSLGQGLEFLIYFQGNSAPDKSGLPSDRFSAERTGGSVSTLTIQRTQQEDSAVYLCASSLGGTGEVAQHFGDGTRLSIL.